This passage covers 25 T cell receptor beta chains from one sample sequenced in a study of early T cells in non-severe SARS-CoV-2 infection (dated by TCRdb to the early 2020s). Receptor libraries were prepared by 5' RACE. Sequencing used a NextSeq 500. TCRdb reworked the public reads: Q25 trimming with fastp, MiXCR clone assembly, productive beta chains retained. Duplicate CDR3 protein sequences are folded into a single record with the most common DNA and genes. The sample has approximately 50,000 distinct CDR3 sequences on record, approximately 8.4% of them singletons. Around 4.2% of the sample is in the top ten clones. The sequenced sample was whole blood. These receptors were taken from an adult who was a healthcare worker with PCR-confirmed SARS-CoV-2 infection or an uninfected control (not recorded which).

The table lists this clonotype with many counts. CDR3 DNA sequence: TGTGCGAGCTCTGACGGGGGAGGACGGTACTATGGCTACACCTTC. Protein sequence: CASSDGGGRYYGYTF. J is TRBJ1-2 and V is TRBV27, with D tentatively TRBD1 (5 bases). The CDR3 is 15 residues long. CDR1 is MNHEY, CDR2 SMNVEV, per germline (reference sequence).

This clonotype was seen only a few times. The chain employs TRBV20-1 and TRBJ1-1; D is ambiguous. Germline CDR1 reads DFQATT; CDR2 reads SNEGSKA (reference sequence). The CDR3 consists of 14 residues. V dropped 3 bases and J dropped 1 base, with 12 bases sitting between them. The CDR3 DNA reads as TGCAGTGCTAGTAGCTCCGATTCGAACACTGAAGCTTTCTTT. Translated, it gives CSASSSDSNTEAFF.

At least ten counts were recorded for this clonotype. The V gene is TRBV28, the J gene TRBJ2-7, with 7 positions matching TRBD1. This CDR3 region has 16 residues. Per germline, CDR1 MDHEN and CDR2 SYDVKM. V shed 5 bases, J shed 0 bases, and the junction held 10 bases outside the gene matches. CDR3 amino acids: CASSPRQGTISYEQYF. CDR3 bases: TGTGCCAGCAGTCCCAGACAGGGAACGATCTCCTACGAGCAGTACTTC. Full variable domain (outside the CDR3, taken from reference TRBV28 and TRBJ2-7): DVKVTQSSRYLVKRTGEKVFLECVQDMDHENMFWYRQDPGLGLRLIYFSYDVKMKEKGDIPEGYSVSREKKERFSLILESASTNQTSMYLCASSPRQGTISYEQYFGPGTRLTVT.

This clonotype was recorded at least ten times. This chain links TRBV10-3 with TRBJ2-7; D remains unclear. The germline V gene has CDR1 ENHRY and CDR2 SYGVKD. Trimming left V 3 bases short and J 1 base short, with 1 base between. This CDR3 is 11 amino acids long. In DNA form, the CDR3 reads TGTGCCATCAGTGATTCCTACGAGCAGTACTTC. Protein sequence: CAISDSYEQYF.

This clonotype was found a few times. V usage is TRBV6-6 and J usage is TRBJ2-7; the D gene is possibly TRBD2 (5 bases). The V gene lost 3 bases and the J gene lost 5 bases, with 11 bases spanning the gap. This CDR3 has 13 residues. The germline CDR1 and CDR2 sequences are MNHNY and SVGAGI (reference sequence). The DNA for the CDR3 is TGTGCCAGCAGTTATCCCGGGAAGGACGAGCAGTACTTC. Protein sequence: CASSYPGKDEQYF.

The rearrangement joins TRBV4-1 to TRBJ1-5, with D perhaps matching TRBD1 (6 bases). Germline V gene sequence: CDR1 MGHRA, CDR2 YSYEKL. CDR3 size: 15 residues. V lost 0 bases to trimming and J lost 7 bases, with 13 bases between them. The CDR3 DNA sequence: TGCGCCAGCAGCCAAGATCACAGGGCCCCCCAGCCCCAGCATTTT. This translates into CASSQDHRAPQPQHF.

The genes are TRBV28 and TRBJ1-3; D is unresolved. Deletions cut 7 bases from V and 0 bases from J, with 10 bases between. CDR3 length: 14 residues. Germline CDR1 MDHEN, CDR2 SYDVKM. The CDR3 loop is CASTLPGSGNTIYF. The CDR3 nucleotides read TGTGCCAGCACCTTACCGGGCTCTGGAAACACCATATATTTT.

The chain's CDR3 is CASSAPTGGEKNDEKLFF. The DNA for the CDR3 is TGTGCCAGCAGCGCCCCCACCGGAGGGGAGAAGAATGACGAAAAACTGTTTTTT. The rearrangement joins TRBV7-2 to TRBJ1-4; D perhaps matches TRBD1 (5 bases). The CDR3 totals 18 residues. Trimming stripped 5 bases from V and 8 bases from J, with 27 bases between. Germline-derived CDR1 and CDR2 are SGHTA and FQGNSA.

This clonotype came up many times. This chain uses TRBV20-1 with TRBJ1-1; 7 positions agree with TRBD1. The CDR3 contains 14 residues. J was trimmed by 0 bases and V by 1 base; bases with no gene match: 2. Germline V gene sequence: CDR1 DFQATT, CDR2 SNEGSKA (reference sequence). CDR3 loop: CSARAGGMNTEAFF. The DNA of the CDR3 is TGCAGTGCTAGAGCAGGGGGGATGAACACTGAAGCTTTCTTT.

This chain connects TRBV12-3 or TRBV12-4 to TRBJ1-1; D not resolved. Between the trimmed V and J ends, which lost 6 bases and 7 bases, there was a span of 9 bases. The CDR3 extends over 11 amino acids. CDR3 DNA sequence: TGTGCCAGCAGGGATACATTTGAAGCTTTCTTT. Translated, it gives CASRDTFEAFF.

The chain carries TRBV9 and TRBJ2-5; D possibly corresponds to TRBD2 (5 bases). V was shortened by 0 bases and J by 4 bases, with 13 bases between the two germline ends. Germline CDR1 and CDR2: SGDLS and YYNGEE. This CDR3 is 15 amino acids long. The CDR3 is CASSVAGGSSETQYF. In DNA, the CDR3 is TGTGCCAGCAGCGTAGCGGGCGGGTCATCAGAGACCCAGTACTTC.

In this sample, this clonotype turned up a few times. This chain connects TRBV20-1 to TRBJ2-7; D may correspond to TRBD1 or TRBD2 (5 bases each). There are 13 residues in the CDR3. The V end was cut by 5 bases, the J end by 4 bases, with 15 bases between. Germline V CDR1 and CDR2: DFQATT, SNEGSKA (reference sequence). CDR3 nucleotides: TGCAGTGCTTGGGGGAGCTCTGGTTACGAGCAGTACTTC. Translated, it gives CSAWGSSGYEQYF.

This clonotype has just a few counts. CDR3 sequence reads: CASSLLSGIPIPYEQYF. DNA of the CDR3: TGTGCCAGCAGCTTATTGTCCGGGATCCCGATCCCCTACGAGCAGTACTTC. The chain employs TRBV7-8 and TRBJ2-7; TRBD2 is a possible D gene (5 bases). This CDR3 contains 17 residues. V was clipped by 2 bases and J by 2 bases, with 19 bases between them. Germline CDR1 is SGHVS and CDR2 is FQNEAQ.

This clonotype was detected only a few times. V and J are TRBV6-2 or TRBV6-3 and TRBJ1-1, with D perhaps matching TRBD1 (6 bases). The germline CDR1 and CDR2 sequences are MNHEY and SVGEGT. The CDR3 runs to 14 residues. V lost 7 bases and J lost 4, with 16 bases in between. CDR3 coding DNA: TGTGCCAGCATTCCTCAGGGGTTGGGCACTGAAGCTTTCTTT. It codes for CASIPQGLGTEAFF.

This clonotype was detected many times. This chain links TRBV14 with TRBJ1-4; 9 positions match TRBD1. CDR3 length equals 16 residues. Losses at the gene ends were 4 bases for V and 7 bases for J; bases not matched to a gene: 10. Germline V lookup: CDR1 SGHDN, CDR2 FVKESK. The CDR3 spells CASSPRPGQGREKLFF. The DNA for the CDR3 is TGTGCCAGCAGCCCACGCCCGGGACAGGGACGTGAAAAACTGTTTTTT.

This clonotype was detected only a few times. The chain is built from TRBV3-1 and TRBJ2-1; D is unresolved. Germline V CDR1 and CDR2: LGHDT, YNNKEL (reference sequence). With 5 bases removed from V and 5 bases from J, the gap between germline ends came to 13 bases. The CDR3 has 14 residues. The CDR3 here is CASSSKVHHNEQFF. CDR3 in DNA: TGTGCCAGCAGCTCAAAGGTACACCACAATGAGCAGTTCTTC.

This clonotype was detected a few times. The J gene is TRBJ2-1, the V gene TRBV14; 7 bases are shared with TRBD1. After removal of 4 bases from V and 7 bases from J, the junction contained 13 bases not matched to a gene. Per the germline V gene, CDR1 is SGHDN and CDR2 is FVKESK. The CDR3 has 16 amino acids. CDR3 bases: TGTGCCAGCAGCCCGAGGGGGCTAGCCGGATCGAATGAGCAGTTCTTC. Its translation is CASSPRGLAGSNEQFF.

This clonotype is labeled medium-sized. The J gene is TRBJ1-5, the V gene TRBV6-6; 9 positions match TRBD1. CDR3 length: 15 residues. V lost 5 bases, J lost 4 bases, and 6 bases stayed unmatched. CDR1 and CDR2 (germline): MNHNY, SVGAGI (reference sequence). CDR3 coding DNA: TGTGCCAGCAGTAACTGGGACAGGGAGAATCAGCCCCAGCATTTT. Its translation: CASSNWDRENQPQHF.

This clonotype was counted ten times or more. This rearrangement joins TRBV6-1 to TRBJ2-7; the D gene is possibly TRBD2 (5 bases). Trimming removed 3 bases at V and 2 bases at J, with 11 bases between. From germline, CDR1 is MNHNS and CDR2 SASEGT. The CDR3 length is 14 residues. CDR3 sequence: CASSDEGPTYEQYF. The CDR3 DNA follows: TGTGCCAGCAGTGACGAGGGTCCTACCTACGAGCAGTACTTC.

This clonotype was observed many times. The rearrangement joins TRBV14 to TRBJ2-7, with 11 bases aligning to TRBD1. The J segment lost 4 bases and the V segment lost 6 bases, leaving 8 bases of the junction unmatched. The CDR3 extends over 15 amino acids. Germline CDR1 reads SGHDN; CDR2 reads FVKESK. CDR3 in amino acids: CASSLGQGAIYEQYF. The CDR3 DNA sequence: TGTGCCAGCAGTCTCGGACAGGGGGCAATTTACGAGCAGTACTTC.

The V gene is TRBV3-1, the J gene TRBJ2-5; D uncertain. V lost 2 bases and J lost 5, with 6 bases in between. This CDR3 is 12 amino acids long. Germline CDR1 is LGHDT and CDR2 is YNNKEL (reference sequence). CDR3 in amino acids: CASSQFVETQYF. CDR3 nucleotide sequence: TGTGCCAGCAGCCAATTTGTGGAGACCCAGTACTTC.

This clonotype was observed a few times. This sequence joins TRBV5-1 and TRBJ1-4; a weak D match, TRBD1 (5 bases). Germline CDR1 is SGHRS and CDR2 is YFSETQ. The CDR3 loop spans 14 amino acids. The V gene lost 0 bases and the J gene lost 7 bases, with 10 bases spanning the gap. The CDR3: CASSLAGAAEKLFF. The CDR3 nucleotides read TGCGCCAGCAGCTTGGCCGGGGCGGCTGAAAAACTGTTTTTT.

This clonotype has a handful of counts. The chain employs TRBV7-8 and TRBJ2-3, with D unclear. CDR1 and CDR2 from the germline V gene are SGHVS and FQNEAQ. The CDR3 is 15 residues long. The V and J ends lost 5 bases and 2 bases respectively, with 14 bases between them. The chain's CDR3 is CASSPKQTNTDTQYF. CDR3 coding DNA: TGTGCCAGCAGCCCAAAGCAAACGAACACAGATACGCAGTATTTT.

In DNA form, the CDR3 reads TGTGCCAGCAGCTTCATCTCCCCCGGGGAGCTGTTTTTT. As protein: CASSFISPGELFF. This chain uses TRBV7-6 with TRBJ2-2; unclear D gene. Germline V lookup: CDR1 SGHVS, CDR2 FNYEAQ. V was shortened by 3 bases and J by 6 bases, with 8 bases between the two germline ends. The CDR3 loop spans 13 amino acids.

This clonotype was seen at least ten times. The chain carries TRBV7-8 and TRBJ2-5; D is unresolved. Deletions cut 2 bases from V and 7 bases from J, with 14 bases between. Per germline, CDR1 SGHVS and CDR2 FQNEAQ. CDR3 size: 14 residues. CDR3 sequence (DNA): TGTGCCAGCAGCTTACAAAGGGATAGGTCGACCCAGTACTTC. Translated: CASSLQRDRSTQYF.